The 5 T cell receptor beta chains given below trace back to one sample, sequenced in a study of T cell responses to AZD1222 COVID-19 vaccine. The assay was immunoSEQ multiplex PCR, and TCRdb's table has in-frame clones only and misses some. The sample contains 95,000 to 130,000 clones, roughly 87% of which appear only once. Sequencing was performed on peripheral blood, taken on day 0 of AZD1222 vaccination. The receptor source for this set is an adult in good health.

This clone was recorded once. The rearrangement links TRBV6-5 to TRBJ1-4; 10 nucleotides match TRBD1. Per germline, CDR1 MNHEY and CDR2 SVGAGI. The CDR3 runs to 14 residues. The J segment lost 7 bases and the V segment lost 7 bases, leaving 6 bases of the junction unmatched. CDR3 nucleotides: TGTGCCAGCAATGCCGACAGGGGGCGTGAAAAACTGTTTTTT. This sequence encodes CASNADRGREKLFF.

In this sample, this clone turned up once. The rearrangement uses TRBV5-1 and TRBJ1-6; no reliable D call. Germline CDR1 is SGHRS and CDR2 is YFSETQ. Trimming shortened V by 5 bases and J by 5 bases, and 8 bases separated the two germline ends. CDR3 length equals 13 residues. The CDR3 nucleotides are TGCGCCAGCAGGGCGGACGATAATTCACCCCTCCACTTT. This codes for CASRADDNSPLHF.

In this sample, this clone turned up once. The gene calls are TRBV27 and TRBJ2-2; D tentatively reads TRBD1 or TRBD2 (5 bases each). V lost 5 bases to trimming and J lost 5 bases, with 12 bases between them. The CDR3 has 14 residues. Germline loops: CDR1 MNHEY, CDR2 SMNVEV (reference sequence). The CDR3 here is CASSPRGATGELFF. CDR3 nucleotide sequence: TGTGCCAGCAGTCCGAGAGGGGCGACCGGGGAGCTGTTTTTT.

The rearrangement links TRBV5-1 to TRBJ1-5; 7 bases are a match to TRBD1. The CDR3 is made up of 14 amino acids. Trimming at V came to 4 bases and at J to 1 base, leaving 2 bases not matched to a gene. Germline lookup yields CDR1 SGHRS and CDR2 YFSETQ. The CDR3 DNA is TGCGCCAGCAGCCCGGGACAGAGCAATCAGCCCCAGCATTTT. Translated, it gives CASSPGQSNQPQHF.

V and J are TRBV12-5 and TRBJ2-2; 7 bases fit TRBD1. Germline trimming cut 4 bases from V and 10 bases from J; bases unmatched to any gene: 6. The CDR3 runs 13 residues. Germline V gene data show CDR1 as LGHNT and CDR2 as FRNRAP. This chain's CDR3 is CASGSQGWEELFF. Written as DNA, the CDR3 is TGTGCTAGTGGTTCACAGGGGTGGGAGGAGCTGTTTTTT. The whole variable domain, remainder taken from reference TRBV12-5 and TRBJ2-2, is DARVTQTPRHKVTEMGQEVTMRCQPILGHNTVFWYRQTMMQGLELLAYFRNRAPLDDSGMPKDRFSAEMPDATLATLKIQPSEPRDSAVYFCASGSQGWEELFFGEGSRLTVL.